This T cell receptor (beta chain) stems from a study of beta chain features in type 1 diabetes. Points from the study as a whole: VDJ junctions from type 1 diabetes patients carried fewer insertions and larger deletions. Healthy donors had naive, central memory and Treg TCRB repertoires that appeared less similar than those seen among patients.

A few counts support this clone. Its antigen remains unknown. The trim removed 4 bases at V and 7 bases at J, leaving 13 bases unmatched. CDR1 and CDR2 from the germline V gene are LGHNA and YSLEER. The CDR3 runs 16 residues. Expressed TCRB transcripts got sequenced, as all isolated RNA was reverse transcribed. The data were produced by immunoSEQ multiplex PCR, yet TCRdb's version contains in-frame clones alone and is incomplete. The table includes over 350,000 clones, more than 12% detected once. CD4+ naive, central memory, regulatory and stem cell-like memory cells were sorted via CD45RO/CCR7/CD25/CD127/CD95/CD27.

Sequences were obtained from naive CD4+ T cells from blood. The clonotype originates from a woman in her late teens or twenties in good health. This chain links TRBV4-3 with TRBJ2-1, with 7 nucleotides matching TRBD2. CDR3 bases: TGCGCCAGCAGCCGGGTAGGAGGGAGGGCCGGTAATGAGCAGTTCTTC. Its translation: CASSRVGGRAGNEQFF.